This entry features one T cell receptor beta chain sequence. The antigen is unknown. MiXCR, run by TCRdb on the reads, gives a single entry per CDR3 protein. The data contain around 900,000 distinct CDR3 sequences, roughly 31% of them singletons. These data originate in a study of T cell repertoires in cytomegalovirus infection. Overall study context: Recently identified HLA-C-restricted CMV epitopes were among the peptides used. Both a matching HLA type and CMV infection were indicated by public TCR beta signatures.

Overall study results and limits: HLA-C-restricted CMV-specific TCR beta clonotypes prevailed in the ex vivo response. CMV carriers having the relevant HLA were flagged by cumulative public TCR beta family frequency.

Trimming took off 3 bases at V and 5 bases at J, with 13 bases between the two ends. The CDR3 consists of 15 residues. Germline CDR1 is LNHDA and CDR2 is SQIVND (reference sequence). J is TRBJ2-2 and V is TRBV19; D is possibly TRBD1 (5 bases). The TCR comes from a human donor in good health (CMV status not recorded). Some clones in this sample may be carry-over from other donors' samples. The sample in question was cultured CD8+ T cells from PBMCs, obtained from culture after CMV antigen stimulation. CDR3 in amino acids: CASSILPGLTGELFF. The CDR3 DNA is TGTGCCAGTAGTATTCTCCCAGGGCTAACCGGGGAGCTGTTTTTT.